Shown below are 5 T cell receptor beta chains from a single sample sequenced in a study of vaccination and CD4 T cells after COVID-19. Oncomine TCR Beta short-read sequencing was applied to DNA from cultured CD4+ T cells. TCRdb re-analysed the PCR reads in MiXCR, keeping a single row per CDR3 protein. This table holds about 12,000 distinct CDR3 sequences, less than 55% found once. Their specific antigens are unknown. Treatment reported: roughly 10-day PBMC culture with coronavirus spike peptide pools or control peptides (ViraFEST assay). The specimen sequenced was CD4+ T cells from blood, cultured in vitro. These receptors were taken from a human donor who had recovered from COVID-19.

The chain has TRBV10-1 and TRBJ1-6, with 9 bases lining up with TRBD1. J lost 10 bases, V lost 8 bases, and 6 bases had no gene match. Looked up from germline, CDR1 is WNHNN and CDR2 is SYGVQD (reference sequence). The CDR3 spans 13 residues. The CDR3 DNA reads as TGCGCCAGCCGCCGGGACAGGGACTCACCCCTCCACTTT. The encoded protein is CASRRDRDSPLHF.

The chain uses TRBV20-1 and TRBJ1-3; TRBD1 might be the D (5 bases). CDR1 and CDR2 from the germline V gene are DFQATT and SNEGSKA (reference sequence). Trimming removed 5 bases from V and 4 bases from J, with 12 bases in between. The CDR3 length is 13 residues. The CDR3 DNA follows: TGCAGTGCTCCTTCAGGGTTCGGAAACACCATATATTTT. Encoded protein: CSAPSGFGNTIYF.

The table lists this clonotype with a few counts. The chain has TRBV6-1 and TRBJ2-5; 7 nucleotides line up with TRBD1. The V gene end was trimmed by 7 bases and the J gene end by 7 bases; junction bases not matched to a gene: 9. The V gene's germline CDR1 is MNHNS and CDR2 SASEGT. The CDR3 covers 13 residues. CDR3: CASTKTGKGTQYF. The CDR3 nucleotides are TGTGCCAGCACAAAGACAGGGAAAGGGACCCAGTACTTC.

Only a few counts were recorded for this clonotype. The CDR3 DNA sequence: TGTGCCAGCAGTGACTCGGGAGGGGGGGCCTTCGGAGATACGCAGTATTTT. Protein: CASSDSGGGAFGDTQYF. The chain links TRBV6-4 to TRBJ2-3, with D tentatively TRBD2 (7 bases). V was shortened by 0 bases and J by 5 bases, with 18 bases between the two germline ends. The CDR3 length is 17 residues. From germline, CDR1 is MRHNA and CDR2 SNTAGT.

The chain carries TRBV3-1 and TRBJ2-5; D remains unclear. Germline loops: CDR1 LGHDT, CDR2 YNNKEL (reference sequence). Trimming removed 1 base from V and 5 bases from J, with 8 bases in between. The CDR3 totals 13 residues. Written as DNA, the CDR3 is TGTGCCAGCAGCCAAGGCCAGTATGAGACCCAGTACTTC. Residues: CASSQGQYETQYF.